This T cell receptor beta chain was retrieved from a study of T cells in women clearing cervical HPV infection. Overall study: HLA type could not be excluded as a confounder.

All participants had a single incident cervical HPV16 infection, and prevalent HPV16 infections were excluded. The method was immunoSEQ multiplex PCR; TCRdb's version includes in-frame clones alone and lacks a portion of them. The sample includes about 30,000 clones. The sequence came from a woman aged 18 to 75 with a cervical HPV16 infection that either progressed to CIN3+ or cleared (not recorded which). Sequenced input: blood buffy coat.

The CDR3 protein is CASSEELEGARYGYTF. The sequenced CDR3 bases are TGTGCCAGCAGTGAAGAATTGGAGGGGGCAAGGTATGGC. The chain links TRBV6-1 to TRBJ1-2; 7 positions match TRBD1. The CDR3 end falls 3 residues outside the read, so it is completed with the germline J gene. Germline assignment: CDR1 MNHNS and CDR2 SASEGT. With 1 base clipped from V and 5 bases from J, the junction kept 10 bases outside the gene matches. This CDR3 is 16 amino acids long.